This TCR beta chain was profiled in a study of neurological immune-mediated disorders. Time point described: longitudinal time-point 2. PBMCs numbering 2 million and stored at -80 C yielded the unsorted libraries. Synthesis of cDNA was accomplished via 5'RACE employing 10-nucleotide random UMIs. Per sequencing run, 15-18 subjects together gave over 200 million TCR-beta sequences. TCRdb used MiXCR to reprocess the 5' RACE reads, holding one entry per CDR3 protein. Here the sample spans 70,000 to 90,000 distinct CDR3 sequences, 5% to 6.5% being singletons. This clonotype was seen only a few times. Its cognate antigen is unknown. This sequence may be a read error, since a much larger clone differs from it by one base. Study results and caveats: The level of TCR clonal expansion was highest in patients with HTLV-1-associated myelopathy and lowest in multiple sclerosis, where it fell below the level seen in healthy controls.

The V gene's germline CDR1 is SGHRS and CDR2 YFSETQ. The length of the CDR3 is 16 residues. The specimen sequenced was PBMCs. This sequence joins TRBV5-1 and TRBJ2-1; TRBD1 might be the D (6 bases). The source of this sequence is a woman aged 55-70 years with multiple sclerosis. DNA of the CDR3: TGCGCCAACAGCTTCGGAACAGGGTTTGGCGACAATGAGCAGTTCTTC. This gives the protein CANSFGTGFGDNEQFF.